The entry below gives a single T cell receptor beta chain sequence along with its context. The data are from a study of T cells after somatic rescue of genetic block. There are 15 residues in the CDR3. Germline CDR1 is SGHTA and CDR2 is FQGNSA. V was trimmed by 3 bases and J by 4 bases, leaving 13 bases between them. Profiled with immunoSEQ multiplex PCR; TCRdb holds only in-frame clones, not every one. This table holds 110,000 or so clones, 85% to 95% found once. Sample: peripheral blood mononuclear cells (PBMCs). This sequence originates from a woman in her late teens or twenties. The V call is TRBV7-2, the J call TRBJ1-3; a weak D match, TRBD1 (6 bases). DNA for the CDR3: TGTGCCAGCAGCTTGCTCGGGACACCCGGAAACACCATATATTTT. It is translated as CASSLLGTPGNTIYF.